Listed here are 20 T cell receptor beta chains from one sample, sequenced in a study of T cells in Graves' hyperthyroidism and ophthalmopathy. TCR beta CDR3 sequences were amplified from RNA transcripts. In the first-round RT-PCR of the TCR CDR3, the HTBI primer set was used. Using its own MiXCR run on the multiplex PCR reads, TCRdb lists one record per CDR3 protein. The sample holds more than 500,000 distinct CDR3 sequences, under 20% seen once. Sequences were obtained from blood. Source of these receptors: a woman aged 25-40 years with Graves' hyperthyroidism.

The V call is TRBV7-8, the J call TRBJ2-5; no reliable D call. Trimming removed 2 bases at V and 2 bases at J, with 9 bases between. There are 14 residues in the CDR3. Germline V gene sequence: CDR1 SGHVS, CDR2 FQNEAQ. The CDR3 DNA sequence: TGTGCCAGCAGCTTACCCCTATTGCAAGAGACCCAGTACTTC. This codes for CASSLPLLQETQYF. The full variable domain, with the rest looked up from reference TRBV7-8 and TRBJ2-5, is GAGVSQSPRYKVAKRGQDVALRCDPISGHVSLFWYQQALGQGPEFLTYFQNEAQLDKSGLPSDRFFAERPEGSVSTLKIQRTQQEDSAVYLCASSLPLLQETQYFGPGTRLLVL.

There are many counts of this clonotype. The rearrangement joins TRBV5-1 to TRBJ2-7; TRBD2 matches 10 bases. The CDR3 is 18 amino acids. J gave up 1 base and V 1 base, and 11 bases lay outside the gene matches. CDR1 SGHRS and CDR2 YFSETQ come from the germline V gene. The CDR3 DNA reads TGCGCCAGCAGCTTGTTGGCTAGCGGGAGTAAGACTTCCTACGAGCAGTACTTC. Protein sequence: CASSLLASGSKTSYEQYF.

This clonotype turned up a few times. The V gene is TRBV2, the J gene TRBJ2-2; D gene ambiguous. In germline, CDR1 is SNHLY, CDR2 FYNNEI. CDR3 length: 12 amino acids. V lost 3 bases and J lost 8, with 7 bases in between. CDR3 coding DNA: TGTGCCAGCAGTGATCAGTTGGGGGAGCTGTTTTTT. Translating it yields CASSDQLGELFF. Full variable domain (remainder filled in from reference TRBV2 and TRBJ2-2): EPEVTQTPSHQVTQMGQEVILRCVPISNHLYFYWYRQILGQKVEFLVSFYNNEISEKSEIFDDQFSVERPDGSNFTLKIRSTKLEDSAMYFCASSDQLGELFFGEGSRLTVL.

The chain links TRBV6-1 to TRBJ1-3; no reliable D call. CDR1 MNHNS and CDR2 SASEGT come from the germline V gene. The V end lost 6 bases, the J end lost 0 bases, and 12 bases lay between the germline ends. The length of the CDR3 is 15 residues. The CDR3 sequence: CASRTDRYSGNTIYF. CDR3 nucleotides: TGTGCCAGCAGAACGGACCGTTACTCTGGAAACACCATATATTTT.

This chain links TRBV9 with TRBJ2-2; D not resolved. CDR3 length: 13 residues. Trimming took off 3 bases at V and 7 bases at J, with 10 bases between the two ends. Germline V gene sequence: CDR1 SGDLS, CDR2 YYNGEE. CDR3 region: CASSELSGGELFF. In nucleotides, the CDR3 is TGTGCCAGCAGCGAACTATCGGGCGGGGAGCTGTTTTTT.

The chain has TRBV12-3 or TRBV12-4 and TRBJ2-2; TRBD2 is a possible D gene (7 bases). The CDR3 runs to 16 residues. The V end was cut by 7 bases, the J end by 5 bases, with 20 bases between. This CDR3 reads CASTLGGGVMTGELFF. The CDR3 nucleotides are TGTGCCAGCACCCTAGGGGGGGGAGTTATGACCGGGGAGCTGTTTTTT.

This chain uses TRBV7-9 with TRBJ1-6; D remains unclear. The CDR3 has 12 residues. V lost 5 bases to trimming and J lost 6 bases, with 5 bases between them. Per germline, CDR1 SEHNR and CDR2 FQNEAQ (reference sequence). The CDR3 nucleotides read TGTGCCAGCAGCCCGATTAATTCACCCCTCCACTTT. Its protein product is CASSPINSPLHF.

The V gene is TRBV6-1, the J gene TRBJ2-7; a weak D match, TRBD1 (6 bases). V was clipped by 7 bases and J by 2 bases, with 15 bases between them. The germline V gene has CDR1 MNHNS and CDR2 SASEGT. This CDR3 contains 14 residues. CDR3 region: CASKEGQPPYEQYF. The CDR3 region has the DNA TGTGCCAGCAAGGAAGGACAGCCACCCTACGAGCAGTACTTC.

This rearrangement joins TRBV11-1 to TRBJ2-7; 7 bases are shared with TRBD1. Germline assignment: CDR1 SGHAT and CDR2 FQDESV (reference sequence). The CDR3 contains 14 residues. J gave up 2 bases and V 5 bases, and 6 bases lay outside the gene matches. For the CDR3, the DNA is TGTGCCAGCAGCGGCACAGGGGAGACCTACGAGCAGTACTTC. Translating gives CASSGTGETYEQYF.

This clonotype was found many times. The genes are TRBV28 and TRBJ1-1; D uncertain. The CDR3 covers 15 residues. Germline CDR1 and CDR2: MDHEN and SYDVKM. Trimming removed 2 bases from V and 1 base from J, with 11 bases in between. CDR3 in amino acids: CASSLRNRGNTEAFF. The CDR3 DNA reads as TGTGCCAGCAGTTTAAGGAACAGAGGGAACACTGAAGCTTTCTTT. The entire variable domain, with the rest obtained from reference TRBV28 and TRBJ1-1, is as follows: DVKVTQSSRYLVKRTGEKVFLECVQDMDHENMFWYRQDPGLGLRLIYFSYDVKMKEKGDIPEGYSVSREKKERFSLILESASTNQTSMYLCASSLRNRGNTEAFFGQGTRLTVV.

This clonotype was detected a few times. The rearrangement uses TRBV9 and TRBJ2-1; a weak D match, TRBD1 (5 bases). Germline-derived CDR1 and CDR2 are SGDLS and YYNGEE. Trimming shortened V by 0 bases and J by 7 bases, and 14 bases separated the two germline ends. This CDR3 has 15 amino acids. The CDR3: CASSVGGDLGNEQFF. The CDR3 DNA is TGTGCCAGCAGCGTAGGGGGCGACCTAGGGAATGAGCAGTTCTTC.

This clonotype was counted many times. The CDR3 spells CASRLDRGSYNEQFF. The CDR3 DNA follows: TGTGCCAGCAGACTAGACAGGGGCTCCTACAATGAGCAGTTCTTC. This chain links TRBV11-2 with TRBJ2-1, with TRBD1 identical over 8 bases. V trimming: 6 bases; J trimming: 0 bases; junction bases outside the gene matches: 4. Germline V gene sequence: CDR1 SGHAT, CDR2 FQNNGV. The length of the CDR3 is 15 residues.

This clonotype has at least ten counts. The V gene is TRBV28, the J gene TRBJ2-1, with TRBD2 identical over 9 bases. Losses at the gene ends were 6 bases for V and 0 bases for J; bases not matched to a gene: 6. This CDR3 region has 16 residues. Germline V lookup: CDR1 MDHEN, CDR2 SYDVKM. DNA of the CDR3: TGTGCCAGCAGGGAGCTAGCGGGGTACTCCTACAATGAGCAGTTCTTC. Translated: CASRELAGYSYNEQFF. The variable domain in full, completed from reference TRBV28 and TRBJ2-1, reads DVKVTQSSRYLVKRTGEKVFLECVQDMDHENMFWYRQDPGLGLRLIYFSYDVKMKEKGDIPEGYSVSREKKERFSLILESASTNQTSMYLCASRELAGYSYNEQFFGPGTRLTVL.

Ten or more counts support this clonotype. The V and J genes are TRBV7-9 and TRBJ2-1; D may correspond to TRBD1 or TRBD2 (6 bases each). The length of the CDR3 is 14 residues. Trimming stripped 5 bases from V and 3 bases from J, with 11 bases between. Germline-derived CDR1 and CDR2 are SEHNR and FQNEAQ (reference sequence). CDR3 nucleotides: TGTGCCAGCAGCGGAGGGGGGTACTACAATGAGCAGTTCTTC. It translates to CASSGGGYYNEQFF.

At least ten counts were recorded for this clonotype. V usage is TRBV20-1 and J usage is TRBJ2-7, with D unclear. Germline V lookup: CDR1 DFQATT, CDR2 SNEGSKA (reference sequence). V was pared by 6 bases and J by 6 bases, with 9 bases between. CDR3 size: 10 residues. The CDR3 DNA reads as TGCAGTGCACGCGCCCGCGAGCAGTACTTC. It specifies CSARAREQYF.

This chain connects TRBV19 to TRBJ2-1, with a possible D match to TRBD2 (6 bases). Trimming removed 8 bases at V and 3 bases at J, with 11 bases between. This CDR3 is 13 amino acids long. The germline gives CDR1 LNHDA, CDR2 SQIVND (reference sequence). The CDR3 region is CASLAPLYNEQFF. For the CDR3, the DNA is TGTGCCAGTCTAGCGCCCCTCTACAATGAGCAGTTCTTC.

The chain has TRBV13 and TRBJ2-5, with D maybe TRBD2 (6 bases). The CDR3 length is 14 residues. CDR1 and CDR2 (germline): PRHDT, FYEKMQ (reference sequence). V lost 3 bases and J 5 bases, leaving 13 bases between the germline ends. CDR3 residues: CASSFHGRRETQYF. The CDR3 DNA follows: TGTGCCAGCAGCTTTCATGGGAGGAGGGAGACCCAGTACTTC.

This clonotype has only a few counts. V gene TRBV9 combines with J gene TRBJ2-7; 7 bases are a match to TRBD2. The CDR3 runs to 14 residues. Germline loops: CDR1 SGDLS, CDR2 YYNGEE. V lost 0 bases and J lost 2; bases outside the gene matches: 2. The DNA of the CDR3 is TGTGCCAGCAGCGTAGCCGGGACTACCTACGAGCAGTACTTC. Protein sequence: CASSVAGTTYEQYF.

This clonotype has a count of ten or more. The chain uses TRBV7-2 and TRBJ2-1; 7 bases fit TRBD2. With V trimmed by 3 bases and J by 8 bases, 7 bases remained unmatched. Germline-derived CDR1 and CDR2 are SGHTA and FQGNSA. CDR3 size: 14 residues. CDR3: CASSFSGIGDEQFF. The CDR3 nucleotides are TGTGCCAGCAGCTTCAGCGGGATCGGCGATGAGCAGTTCTTC.

This clonotype was observed a few times. The chain combines TRBV3-1 with TRBJ2-5; possibly TRBD2 for D (5 bases). The CDR3 is made up of 14 amino acids. V was clipped by 1 base and J by 2 bases, with 8 bases between them. Germline CDR1 reads LGHDT; CDR2 reads YNNKEL (reference sequence). Here the CDR3 DNA reads TGTGCCAGCAGCCAAGCACTAGTACAAGAGACCCAGTACTTC. This translates into CASSQALVQETQYF.